These 32 T cell receptor beta chains were all obtained from the same sample, sequenced in a study of blood T cell repertoires in COVID-19. TCRdb keeps only in-frame clones here, not all; method: immunoSEQ multiplex PCR. The table includes 140,000 or so clones, about four fifths detected once. Sequenced: PBMCs or T cells enriched from blood (not recorded which). Source of these receptors: a man between 45 and 60 years old who had recovered from COVID-19.

The CDR3 DNA follows: TGTGCCAGCTCACCAGGACAGGGCTTGACAGATACGCAGTATTTT. It encodes CASSPGQGLTDTQYF. The chain combines TRBV18 with TRBJ2-3, with TRBD1 identical over 8 bases. Germline V gives CDR1 KGHSH, CDR2 LQKENI. After removal of 2 bases from V and 3 bases from J, the junction contained 4 bases not matched to a gene. The CDR3 totals 15 residues.

This sequence joins TRBV9 and TRBJ1-3; D unresolved. Trimming cost V 2 bases and J 0 bases, with 9 bases left between them. The germline V gene has CDR1 SGDLS and CDR2 YYNGEE. The CDR3 length is 15 residues. The CDR3 DNA sequence: TGTGCCAGCAGCGTTACACCTGCCTCTGGAAACACCATATATTTT. The encoded protein is CASSVTPASGNTIYF.

The chain recombines TRBV11-2 with TRBJ2-7, with 7 nucleotides matching TRBD1. In germline, CDR1 is SGHAT, CDR2 FQNNGV. V shed 4 bases, J shed 3 bases, and the junction held 9 bases outside the gene matches. The CDR3 has 15 amino acids. In DNA form, the CDR3 reads TGTGCCAGCAGCTCCACCCCGACAGGGCTCTACGAGCAGTACTTC. Protein product: CASSSTPTGLYEQYF.

The rearrangement links TRBV5-6 to TRBJ1-6; D gene ambiguous. The germline V gene encodes CDR1 SGHDT and CDR2 YYEEEE. Trimming removed 1 base at V and 7 bases at J, with 15 bases between. The length of the CDR3 is 16 residues. The CDR3 DNA reads as TGTGCCAGCAGCTTGCTTGTCGGGCCGGGGAATTCACCCCTCCACTTT. This sequence encodes CASSLLVGPGNSPLHF. The full variable domain, in which reference TRBV5-6 and TRBJ1-6 provide the parts outside the CDR3, is DAGVTQSPTHLIKTRGQQVTLRCSPKSGHDTVSWYQQALGQGPQFIFQYYEEEERQRGNFPDRFSGHQFPNYSSELNVNALLLGDSALYLCASSLLVGPGNSPLHFGNGTRLTVT.

The V and J genes are TRBV4-3 and TRBJ2-7; 8 bases line up with TRBD1. The CDR3 has 18 residues. Germline lookup yields CDR1 LGHNA and CDR2 YSLEER. With V trimmed by 0 bases and J by 0 bases, 10 bases remained unmatched. CDR3 in DNA: TGCGCCAGCAGCCAAGATTGGGTACAGGGGGACATCTCCTACGAGCAGTACTTC. This gives the protein CASSQDWVQGDISYEQYF.

The chain links TRBV2 to TRBJ1-3; weak D call: TRBD1 (5 bases). Germline CDR1 SNHLY, CDR2 FYNNEI. Trimming cost V 4 bases and J 2 bases, with 12 bases left between them. The CDR3 has 15 residues. CDR3 DNA sequence: TGTGCCAGCAGTGGGGTCAGGGCAACTGGAAACACCATATATTTT. Translation: CASSGVRATGNTIYF.

This chain joins TRBV6-5 and TRBJ1-6; D call uncertain. Per the germline V gene, CDR1 is MNHEY and CDR2 is SVGAGI. V was cut by 2 bases and J by 10 bases, with 3 bases left in between. CDR3 length: 11 amino acids. The CDR3 spells CASSYGSPLHF. The CDR3 region has the DNA TGTGCCAGCAGTTACGGCTCACCCCTCCACTTT.

The chain has TRBV2 and TRBJ1-2; 7 bases line up with TRBD1. The CDR3 covers 11 residues. V dropped 7 bases and J dropped 8; count of bases not matched to a gene: 4. Germline V gene lookup returns CDR1 SNHLY and CDR2 FYNNEI. The CDR3 spells CASTDRSGYTF. In DNA form, the CDR3 reads TGTGCCAGCACGGACAGGAGCGGCTACACCTTC.

This chain connects TRBV7-2 to TRBJ2-3; the match to TRBD2 covers 16 bases. Germline CDR1 and CDR2: SGHTA and FQGNSA. Trimming took 2 bases from V and 8 from J; bases not matched to a gene: 13. The CDR3 loop spans 19 amino acids. As DNA, the CDR3 is TGTGCCAGCAGCTTAAATACGGGACTAGCGGGGGGGCCGGGAGGTACGCAGTATTTT. Translating it yields CASSLNTGLAGGPGGTQYF.

The chain links TRBV5-1 to TRBJ2-3; 8 bases align to TRBD2. Germline V gene lookup returns CDR1 SGHRS and CDR2 YFSETQ. With 3 bases clipped from V and 2 bases from J, the junction kept 11 bases outside the gene matches. This CDR3 has 17 amino acids. CDR3 amino acids: CASSSSSGSGLTDTQYF. The CDR3 DNA reads TGCGCCAGCAGCTCCTCTAGCGGGTCAGGACTCACAGATACGCAGTATTTT.

V gene TRBV7-2 combines with J gene TRBJ1-2; TRBD1 aligns across 8 bases. V gave up 6 bases and J gave up 8 bases; unmatched junction bases: 8. The CDR3 is made up of 13 amino acids. CDR1 is SGHTA and CDR2 is FQGNSA in the germline V gene. CDR3 residues: CASRSDRGAGYTF. CDR3 bases: TGTGCCAGCAGATCAGACAGGGGTGCCGGCTACACCTTC.

This chain uses TRBV5-1 with TRBJ2-1; D not resolved. The CDR3 is made up of 16 amino acids. The germline V and J ends were trimmed by 0 bases and 2 bases, with 12 bases remaining between them. CDR1 is SGHRS, CDR2 YFSETQ, per germline. CDR3 sequence (DNA): TGCGCCAGCAGCTTGGGACTTTCGAGAGCCTACAATGAGCAGTTCTTC. This sequence encodes CASSLGLSRAYNEQFF.

The V gene is TRBV5-6, the J gene TRBJ2-7, with a tentative D call TRBD1 (5 bases). The CDR3 sequence is 15 residues long. V lost 0 bases and J lost 2, with 12 bases in between. In germline, CDR1 is SGHDT, CDR2 YYEEEE. The CDR3 loop is CASSLGAGYTYEQYF. The CDR3 DNA sequence: TGTGCCAGCAGCTTGGGGGCAGGGTATACCTACGAGCAGTACTTC.

This chain links TRBV4-3 with TRBJ1-2; a weak D match, TRBD1 (5 bases). Trimming took off 0 bases at V and 5 bases at J, with 13 bases between the two ends. This CDR3 is 15 amino acids long. Germline V gives CDR1 LGHNA, CDR2 YSLEER. CDR3 region: CASSQDGGGEYGYTF. The CDR3 region has the DNA TGCGCCAGCAGCCAAGATGGCGGGGGAGAGTATGGCTACACCTTC.

The V gene is TRBV5-4, the J gene TRBJ2-5; 7 nucleotides agree with TRBD2. Germline V gene data show CDR1 as SGHNT and CDR2 as YYREEE (reference sequence). J lost 4 bases, V lost 3 bases, and 6 bases had no gene match. There are 14 residues in the CDR3. The CDR3 coding sequence is TGTGCCAGCAGCTCCCGGTGGGGGGGAGAGACCCAGTACTTC. The encoded protein is CASSSRWGGETQYF.

This chain uses TRBV10-3 with TRBJ1-1, with 9 bases that match TRBD1. The CDR3 is 17 residues long. V dropped 7 bases and J dropped 6; count of bases not matched to a gene: 18. In germline, CDR1 is ENHRY, CDR2 SYGVKD. DNA for the CDR3: TGTGCCATCACCCCCGGGACAGGGAACCCAGGTTGGGCTGAAGCTTTCTTT. Residues: CAITPGTGNPGWAEAFF.

The chain combines TRBV3-1 (or the pseudogene TRBV3-2) with TRBJ2-1; 12 bases agree with TRBD2. The length of the CDR3 is 15 residues. V shed 4 bases, J shed 8 bases, and the junction held 6 bases outside the gene matches. The germline V gene encodes CDR1 LGHDT and CDR2 YNNKEL (reference sequence). CDR3 loop: CASSLTSGGRYEQFF. The CDR3 coding sequence is TGTGCCAGCAGCCTGACTAGCGGGGGAAGGTATGAGCAGTTCTTC.

V and J are TRBV4-3 and TRBJ1-1, with D tentatively TRBD1 (6 bases). Germline assignment: CDR1 LGHNA and CDR2 YSLEER. CDR3 size: 15 residues. Deletions cut 0 bases from V and 5 bases from J, with 13 bases between. CDR3 sequence reads: CASSQDGQRETEAFF. CDR3 coding DNA: TGCGCCAGCAGCCAAGATGGACAGCGGGAGACTGAAGCTTTCTTT.

This rearrangement joins TRBV29-1 to TRBJ2-3, with D perhaps matching TRBD2 (6 bases). This CDR3 is built from 17 residues. With 4 bases removed from V and 0 bases from J, the gap between germline ends came to 20 bases. Germline V lookup: CDR1 SQVTM, CDR2 ANQGSEA. The CDR3 is CSVGLPSEIRSTDTQYF. The CDR3 nucleotides read TGCAGCGTTGGGTTGCCTAGCGAGATAAGGAGCACAGATACGCAGTATTTT.

The chain is built from TRBV7-2 and TRBJ1-6; 7 bases are a match to TRBD1. Trimming cost V 2 bases and J 6 bases; bases outside gene matches: 13. The CDR3 contains 18 residues. CDR1 SGHTA and CDR2 FQGNSA come from the germline V gene. This chain's CDR3 is CASSLWAPTRDSNSPLHF. The CDR3, as DNA: TGTGCCAGCAGCTTATGGGCACCGACCCGGGACAGTAATTCACCCCTCCACTTT.

CDR3 region: CASSHDRGPLGEQFF. CDR3 in DNA: TGCGCCAGCAGCCACGACAGGGGGCCCTTAGGTGAGCAGTTCTTC. This chain uses TRBV4-1 with TRBJ2-1; TRBD1 aligns across 10 bases. This CDR3 has 15 amino acids. Per the germline V gene, CDR1 is MGHRA and CDR2 is YSYEKL. V gave up 3 bases and J gave up 9 bases; unmatched junction bases: 8.

The chain uses TRBV3-1 (or the pseudogene TRBV3-2) and TRBJ2-1; 9 nucleotides line up with TRBD2. The CDR3 length is 14 residues. Germline V gene sequence: CDR1 LGHDT, CDR2 YNNKEL (reference sequence). The junction had 4 bases not matched to a gene; V was cut back by 8 bases and J by 2 bases. CDR3 coding DNA: TGTGCCAGCGGCGGGGGGGCCGCCTACAATGAGCAGTTCTTC. Translated, it gives CASGGGAAYNEQFF.

The chain recombines TRBV28 with TRBJ2-4; TRBD1 matches 10 bases. CDR3 length: 13 amino acids. The junction had 1 base not matched to a gene; V was cut back by 5 bases and J by 6 bases. Germline V gives CDR1 MDHEN, CDR2 SYDVKM. CDR3 residues: CASSGDRGNIQYF. Written as DNA, the CDR3 is TGTGCCAGCAGTGGGGACAGGGGAAACATTCAGTACTTC.

The V gene is TRBV9, the J gene TRBJ2-2, with 8 bases that match TRBD2. J lost 4 bases, V lost 0 bases, and 8 bases had no gene match. Per the germline V gene, CDR1 is SGDLS and CDR2 is YYNGEE. CDR3 length equals 17 residues. CDR3 nucleotide sequence: TGTGCCAGCAGCGTAGGAATAGCGGGGAGTGGCACCGGGGAGCTGTTTTTT. The encoded protein is CASSVGIAGSGTGELFF.

There are a few counts of this clone. The chain recombines TRBV28 with TRBJ1-1; maybe TRBD1 (5 bases). Germline CDR1 and CDR2: MDHEN and SYDVKM. The CDR3 is 15 amino acids. V was pared by 3 bases and J by 2 bases, with 13 bases between. The CDR3 nucleotides are TGTGCCAGCAGTTTCTGGGGCGCCCAAAACACTGAAGCTTTCTTT. It is translated as CASSFWGAQNTEAFF.

The rearrangement links TRBV29-1 to TRBJ1-1; 7 positions agree with TRBD1. CDR3 size: 14 residues. J gave up 1 base and V 4 bases, and 6 bases lay outside the gene matches. CDR1 and CDR2 (germline): SQVTM, ANQGSEA. The CDR3 sequence is CSVGRTGSNTEAFF. In nucleotides, the CDR3 is TGCAGCGTTGGCCGGACAGGCTCGAACACTGAAGCTTTCTTT.

V gene TRBV19 combines with J gene TRBJ1-2, with 7 bases matching TRBD1. Germline-derived CDR1 and CDR2 are LNHDA and SQIVND (reference sequence). V dropped 6 bases and J dropped 0; count of bases not matched to a gene: 7. The CDR3 runs to 15 residues. The CDR3 DNA reads as TGTGCCAGTAGGAACCCGGGGACAGCTAACTATGGCTACACCTTC. This codes for CASRNPGTANYGYTF.

This chain uses TRBV9 with TRBJ1-6; D unclear. This CDR3 spans 12 amino acids. V lost 3 bases, J lost 8 bases, and 6 bases lay in between. The germline CDR1 and CDR2 sequences are SGDLS and YYNGEE. Here the CDR3 reads CASSGGDSPLHF. CDR3 sequence (DNA): TGTGCCAGCAGCGGCGGAGATTCACCCCTCCACTTT.

V and J are TRBV6-5 and TRBJ1-4, with D perhaps TRBD1 (6 bases). Trimming pared 8 bases from V and 8 bases from J, leaving 15 bases between. The CDR3 sequence is 13 residues long. The germline CDR1 and CDR2 sequences are MNHEY and SVGAGI. CDR3 sequence: CASWGPTHEKLFF. As DNA, the CDR3 is TGTGCCAGCTGGGGGCCTACGCACGAAAAACTGTTTTTT.

This clone appeared a few times. The chain joins TRBV5-6 to TRBJ1-5; tentatively, D is TRBD1 (5 bases). The CDR3 is made up of 15 amino acids. Per germline, CDR1 SGHDT and CDR2 YYEEEE. V lost 5 bases and J lost 3, with 15 bases in between. The CDR3, as DNA: TGTGCCAGCAGTGACGGAGGGGTAGACAATCAGCCCCAGCATTTT. It specifies CASSDGGVDNQPQHF. The entire variable domain, with the rest obtained from reference TRBV5-6 and TRBJ1-5, is as follows: DAGVTQSPTHLIKTRGQQVTLRCSPKSGHDTVSWYQQALGQGPQFIFQYYEEEERQRGNFPDRFSGHQFPNYSSELNVNALLLGDSALYLCASSDGGVDNQPQHFGDGTRLSIL.

This clone was counted between two and nine times. The chain carries TRBV19 and TRBJ1-5; 8 nucleotides match TRBD1. The CDR3 runs 16 residues. Unmatched junction bases numbered 9, after V lost 6 bases and J lost 2 bases. The V gene's germline CDR1 is LNHDA and CDR2 SQIVND (reference sequence). CDR3 nucleotides: TGTGCCAGTAGACCGGGACAGGCGGAGGGCAATCAGCCCCAGCATTTT. Encoded protein: CASRPGQAEGNQPQHF.

The chain is built from TRBV6-5 and TRBJ2-7; TRBD1 matches at 8 bases. The CDR3 is 15 amino acids. The V and J ends lost 5 bases and 0 bases, in that order; junction bases with no gene match: 6. Germline V gene lookup returns CDR1 MNHEY and CDR2 SVGAGI. CDR3 sequence: CASSLTGASSYEQYF. CDR3 DNA: TGTGCCAGCAGTCTGACAGGGGCGAGCTCCTACGAGCAGTACTTC.